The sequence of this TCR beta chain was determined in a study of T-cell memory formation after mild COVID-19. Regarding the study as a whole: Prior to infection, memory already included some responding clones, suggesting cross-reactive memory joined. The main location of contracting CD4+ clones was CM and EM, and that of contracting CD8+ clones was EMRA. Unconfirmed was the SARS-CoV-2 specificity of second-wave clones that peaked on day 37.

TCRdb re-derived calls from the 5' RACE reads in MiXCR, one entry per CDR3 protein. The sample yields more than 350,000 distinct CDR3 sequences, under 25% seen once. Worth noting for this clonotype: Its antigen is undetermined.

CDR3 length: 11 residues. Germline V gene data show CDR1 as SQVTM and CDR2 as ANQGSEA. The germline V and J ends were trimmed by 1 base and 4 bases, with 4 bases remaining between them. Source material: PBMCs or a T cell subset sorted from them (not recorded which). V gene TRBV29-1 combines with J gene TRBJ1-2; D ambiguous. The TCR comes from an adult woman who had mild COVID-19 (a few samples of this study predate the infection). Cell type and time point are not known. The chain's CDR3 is CSVEGGYGYTF. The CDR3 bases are TGCAGCGTTGAAGGGGGCTATGGCTACACCTTC.